These T cell receptor beta chains were read from a single sample in a study of a mutant IDH1 vaccine in newly diagnosed glioma. The assay was immunoSEQ multiplex PCR, and TCRdb's table has in-frame clones only and misses some. The sample has 69,000 or so clones, around nine tenths seen once. These receptors' targets are unknown. The starting material was PBMCs, obtained from a glioma patient whose treatment included an IDH1 peptide vaccine. The origin of the receptors is a young man with glioma. Each CDR3 is given without its conserved first and last residue.

v_call	j_call	cdr3_aa
TRBV5-1	TRBJ1-6	ASSSLGQSGTYNSPLH
TRBV27	TRBJ1-2	ASSLGGQGYYGYT
TRBV6-1	TRBJ2-1	ASSGWDSFYDEQF
TRBV2	TRBJ2-5	ASSESQREKGETQY
TRBV2	TRBJ1-2	ASSGADNYGYT
TRBV11-2	TRBJ2-1	ASSLDRGDEQF
TRBV2	TRBJ2-5	ASSEGRETQY
TRBV5-6	TRBJ1-2	ASSYIEGLGYT
TRBV5-1	TRBJ1-2	ASSLVVGLGGDGYT
TRBV11-3	TRBJ2-7	ASSLGGDGEQY
TRBV7-9	TRBJ2-7	ASSLEGGEQY
TRBV13	TRBJ1-5	ASSLGDRGNQPQH
TRBV28	TRBJ2-5	ASSFLQGQETQY
TRBV4-1	TRBJ1-1	ASSQGPVPTEAF
TRBV6-5	TRBJ2-3	ASRRQGTDTQY
TRBV7-2	TRBJ2-3	ASSSPSGGPDTQY
TRBV5-8	TRBJ2-7	ASSFGTTYEQY
TRBV30	TRBJ1-6	AWTGTASWSPLH
TRBV4-3	TRBJ1-3	ASSQVPELSGNTIY
TRBV13	TRBJ2-5	ASSEARAWEQY
TRBV5-6	TRBJ2-7	ASSVTGPEQY
TRBV9	TRBJ1-2	ASSALAESLNYGYT